A selection of T cell receptor beta chains follows, all from one sample in a study of CD8+ T cells in alopecia areata. The method was immunoSEQ multiplex PCR; TCRdb's version includes in-frame clones alone and lacks a portion of them. The repertoire holds about 140,000 clones, with 70% to 90% as singletons. The sequencing here drew on CD8+ T cells sorted from blood, taken at week 4, from a patient treated with tofacitinib. These receptors were obtained from a human donor with alopecia areata. Both conserved end residues are part of each CDR3. A D gene is named only where the DNA matches it firmly. Rows may omit the clone size; those that give it use once, few, many or a size class.

j_call: TRBJ2-1; d_call: TRBD1; clone_size: few; v_call: TRBV29-1; cdr3_aa: CSVLTGDYNEQFF; cdr3_nt: TGCAGCGTCCTGACAGGGGACTACAATGAGCAGTTCTTC
j_call: TRBJ2-5; d_call: TRBD2; clone_size: NA; v_call: TRBV4-1; cdr3_aa: CASSQAGLAGGETQYF; cdr3_nt: TGCGCCAGCAGCCAGGCGGGACTAGCGGGTGGCGAGACCCAGTACTTC
j_call: TRBJ1-2; d_call: TRBD1; clone_size: once; v_call: TRBV23-1; cdr3_aa: CASSRQTGNGYTF; cdr3_nt: TGCGCCAGCAGTCGCCAGACAGGGAACGGCTACACCTTC
j_call: TRBJ2-7; d_call: TRBD1; clone_size: NA; v_call: TRBV30; cdr3_aa: CAWNPGTGPEQYF; cdr3_nt: TGTGCCTGGAACCCCGGGACAGGGCCCGAGCAGTACTTC
j_call: TRBJ1-2; d_call: NA; clone_size: NA; v_call: TRBV15; cdr3_aa: CATSRDSGGYNGYTF; cdr3_nt: TGTGCCACCAGCAGAGATTCTGGAGGATATAATGGCTACACCTTC
j_call: TRBJ2-5; d_call: NA; clone_size: once; v_call: TRBV7-9; cdr3_aa: CAWGGARETQYF; cdr3_nt: TGTGCCTGGGGGGGGGCTCGGGAGACCCAGTACTTC
j_call: TRBJ2-5; d_call: NA; clone_size: NA; v_call: TRBV20-1; cdr3_aa: CSAQWSETQYF; cdr3_nt: TGCAGTGCCCAGTGGTCAGAGACCCAGTACTTC
j_call: TRBJ1-1; d_call: NA; clone_size: NA; v_call: TRBV27; cdr3_aa: CASSPGRHTEAFF; cdr3_nt: TGTGCCAGCAGTCCGGGACGTCACACTGAAGCTTTCTTT
j_call: TRBJ1-4; d_call: NA; clone_size: NA; v_call: TRBV27; cdr3_aa: CASSLQGEGEKLFF; cdr3_nt: TGTGCCAGCAGTTTACAAGGGGAAGGAGAAAAACTGTTTTTT
j_call: TRBJ2-7; d_call: TRBD1; clone_size: NA; v_call: TRBV29-1; cdr3_aa: CSIEDPQGVSYEQYF; cdr3_nt: TGCAGCATTGAAGATCCACAGGGGGTCTCCTACGAGCAGTACTTC
j_call: TRBJ2-1; d_call: NA; clone_size: NA; v_call: TRBV5-1; cdr3_aa: CASSAGRGGWNEQFF; cdr3_nt: TGCGCCAGCTCGGCGGGCAGGGGCGGTTGGAATGAGCAGTTCTTC
j_call: TRBJ1-6; d_call: NA; clone_size: NA; v_call: TRBV7-9; cdr3_aa: CASSLAGQRDSPLHF; cdr3_nt: TGTGCCAGCAGCTTAGCTGGGCAGCGGGATTCACCCCTCCACTTT
j_call: TRBJ2-1; d_call: NA; clone_size: NA; v_call: TRBV30; cdr3_aa: CAWSGDRDNEQFF; cdr3_nt: TGTGCCTGGAGTGGTGACAGAGACAATGAGCAGTTCTTC
j_call: TRBJ2-7; d_call: TRBD1; clone_size: once; v_call: TRBV15; cdr3_aa: CATSRDMAGTGAGEQYF; cdr3_nt: TGTGCCACCAGCAGAGATATGGCCGGGACAGGGGCCGGTGAGCAGTACTTC
j_call: TRBJ2-7; d_call: NA; clone_size: NA; v_call: TRBV5-4; cdr3_aa: CASSFGSSYEQYF; cdr3_nt: TGTGCCAGCAGCTTTGGAAGCTCCTACGAGCAGTACTTC
j_call: TRBJ2-3; d_call: NA; clone_size: NA; v_call: TRBV4-1; cdr3_aa: CASSQGGAAADTQYF; cdr3_nt: TGCGCCAGCAGCCAAGGGGGCGCGGCAGCAGATACGCAGTATTTT
j_call: TRBJ1-1; d_call: NA; clone_size: NA; v_call: TRBV28; cdr3_aa: CASKSPGERVTEAFF; cdr3_nt: TGTGCCAGCAAATCCCCAGGGGAGAGGGTCACTGAAGCTTTCTTT
j_call: TRBJ2-5; d_call: NA; clone_size: NA; v_call: TRBV7-9; cdr3_aa: CASSLAGPAQETQYF; cdr3_nt: TGTGCCAGCAGCTTAGCAGGACCAGCCCAGGAGACCCAGTACTTC
j_call: TRBJ2-1; d_call: NA; clone_size: NA; v_call: TRBV10-3; cdr3_aa: CAISESSASSYNEQFF; cdr3_nt: TGTGCCATCAGTGAGTCTTCCGCAAGCTCCTACAATGAGCAGTTCTTC
j_call: TRBJ2-5; d_call: NA; clone_size: NA; v_call: TRBV7-9; cdr3_aa: CASSLTEEETQYF; cdr3_nt: TGTGCCAGCAGCTTAACAGAGGAAGAGACCCAGTACTTC
j_call: TRBJ2-1; d_call: TRBD2; clone_size: NA; v_call: TRBV29-1; cdr3_aa: CSVELAGGSYNEQFF; cdr3_nt: TGCAGCGTTGAGCTAGCGGGAGGGTCCTACAATGAGCAGTTCTTC
j_call: TRBJ2-7; d_call: NA; clone_size: NA; v_call: TRBV6-5; cdr3_aa: CASRRTGSEQYF; cdr3_nt: TGTGCCAGCAGAAGGACCGGTTCCGAGCAGTACTTC
j_call: TRBJ2-6; d_call: NA; clone_size: NA; v_call: TRBV18; cdr3_aa: CASSLYRDSNVLTF; cdr3_nt: TGTGCCAGCTCACTGTACAGGGATTCCAACGTCCTGACTTTC
j_call: TRBJ2-7; d_call: NA; clone_size: NA; v_call: TRBV29-1; cdr3_aa: CAARVSAYEQYF; cdr3_nt: TGCGCGGCCCGGGTATCGGCCTACGAGCAGTACTTC
j_call: TRBJ2-7; d_call: NA; clone_size: medium-sized; v_call: TRBV11-2; cdr3_aa: CASSLGQGPYEQYF; cdr3_nt: TGTGCCAGCAGCTTAGGGCAGGGGCCCTACGAGCAGTACTTC
j_call: TRBJ1-1; d_call: NA; clone_size: NA; v_call: TRBV6-1; cdr3_aa: CASSDSGGNTEAFF; cdr3_nt: TGTGCCAGCAGTGATTCCGGGGGGAACACTGAAGCTTTCTTT